Listed below are T cell receptor beta chains from one sample, sequenced in a study of human T cells and chemical hapten exposure. From the RACE reads, TCRdb called clonotypes with MiXCR, one entry per CDR3 protein. The sample yields some 380,000 distinct CDR3 sequences, 4.8% seen once. Here the sequenced sample was whole blood, taken in connection with sensitization to the hapten diphenylcyclopropenone (DPC). The source is a woman aged 45-65 years with alopecia areata. Some clones in this sample may be carry-over from other donors' samples. The CDR3 runs from the conserved cysteine through the conserved F or W. D genes are given only for firm matches. Clone size is not always given. Where it is, it says once, few, many or a class for expanded clones.

j_call d_call clone_size v_call cdr3_aa cdr3_nt
TRBJ1-5 NA many TRBV28 CASSPDTRRNQPQHF TGTGCCAGCAGTCCGGACACCAGGAGGAATCAGCCCCAGCATTTT
TRBJ2-1 NA many TRBV29-1 CSVESTLGSSYNEQFF TGCAGCGTTGAGAGCACTCTAGGGAGCTCCTACAATGAGCAGTTCTTC
TRBJ2-7 NA many TRBV6-2/TRBV6-3 CASSSADFRQYF TGTGCCAGCAGTTCCGCTGACTTTCGGCAGTACTTC
TRBJ1-1 TRBD1 NA TRBV6-5 CASSSQGAVTEAFF TGTGCCAGCAGTTCCCAGGGGGCCGTCACTGAAGCTTTCTTT
TRBJ1-2 NA many TRBV14 CASSQDFNFYGYTF TGTGCCAGCAGCCAAGATTTCAACTTCTATGGCTACACCTTC
TRBJ1-1 TRBD1 few TRBV4-1 CASSQESGQGEAFF TGCGCCAGCAGCCAAGAATCGGGACAGGGAGAAGCTTTCTTT
TRBJ2-1 TRBD2 many TRBV7-9 CASSPLRGGGVNEQFF TGTGCCAGCAGTCCCCTCCGGGGGGGCGGGGTTAATGAGCAGTTCTTC
TRBJ1-3 NA few TRBV6-5 CASGEGGNTIYF TGTGCCAGCGGAGAGGGAGGAAACACCATATATTTT
TRBJ1-6 NA many TRBV21-1 CASSNGLYNSPLHF TGTGCCAGCAGCAACGGACTTTATAATTCACCCCTCCACTTT
TRBJ2-7 TRBD1 many TRBV30 CAWSGTGGAGEQYF TGTGCCTGGAGTGGGACAGGGGGCGCGGGGGAGCAGTACTTC
TRBJ2-1 TRBD2 NA TRBV28 CATGTSGRAGRSEQFF TGTGCCACCGGGACTAGCGGGAGGGCCGGTCGGAGTGAGCAGTTCTTC
TRBJ2-3 NA NA TRBV6-2/TRBV6-3 CASTNGEDTQYF TGTGCCAGCACCAACGGGGAAGATACGCAGTATTTT
TRBJ2-7 NA few TRBV7-9 CASSTDRYEQYF TGTGCCAGCAGCACCGACCGGTACGAGCAGTACTTC
TRBJ2-7 NA NA TRBV25-1 CASSELRGLGEQYF TGTGCCAGCAGTGAATTGCGGGGGCTCGGCGAGCAGTACTTC
TRBJ2-5 NA few TRBV7-8 CASSSGPPPDQYF TGTGCCAGCAGCTCCGGGCCTCCCCCGGACCAGTACTTC
TRBJ1-1 NA many TRBV12-3/TRBV12-4 CASSIVDPGTEAFF TGTGCCAGCAGTATCGTAGACCCGGGCACTGAAGCTTTCTTT
TRBJ2-7 TRBD1 many TRBV20-1 CSAVLDRGIGQYF TGCAGTGCTGTTTTGGACAGGGGTATCGGGCAGTACTTC
TRBJ2-5 TRBD2 many TRBV5-1 CASSLTPPTGGREETQYF TGCGCCAGCAGCTTGACTCCCCCAACGGGGGGGCGGGAAGAGACCCAGTACTTC
TRBJ1-6 NA many TRBV7-6 CASSLAGVSSYNSPLHF TGTGCCAGCAGCTTAGCGGGGGTGAGCTCCTATAATTCACCCCTCCACTTT
TRBJ2-3 TRBD2 many TRBV10-3 CAIGRGGLTDTQYF TGTGCCATCGGCCGGGGGGGTCTCACAGATACGCAGTATTTT
TRBJ1-1 TRBD1 many TRBV6-1 CASSESDRGEAFF TGTGCCAGCAGTGAATCCGACAGGGGTGAAGCTTTCTTT
TRBJ2-1 NA NA TRBV29-1 CSVGSYSYNEQFF TGCAGCGTTGGAAGCTACTCCTACAATGAGCAGTTCTTC
TRBJ1-5 NA few TRBV4-1 CASSQDLGRVDQPQHF TGCGCCAGCAGCCAAGATCTCGGCAGGGTCGATCAGCCCCAGCATTTT
TRBJ2-7 TRBD2 NA TRBV28 CASSLIAGVVYEQYF TGTGCCAGCAGTTTAATAGCGGGAGTGGTATACGAGCAGTACTTC
TRBJ2-7 NA many TRBV6-5 CASSTPLTDEQYF TGTGCCAGCAGTACCCCCCTCACTGACGAGCAGTACTTC
TRBJ2-7 TRBD2 many TRBV28 CASSLRGLADFRDEQYF TGTGCCAGCAGCCTGAGGGGACTAGCGGACTTTCGGGACGAGCAGTACTTC
TRBJ1-6 TRBD1 many TRBV7-2 CASSSSRGRSPLHF TGTGCCAGCAGCTCTAGCAGGGGGCGGTCACCCCTCCACTTT